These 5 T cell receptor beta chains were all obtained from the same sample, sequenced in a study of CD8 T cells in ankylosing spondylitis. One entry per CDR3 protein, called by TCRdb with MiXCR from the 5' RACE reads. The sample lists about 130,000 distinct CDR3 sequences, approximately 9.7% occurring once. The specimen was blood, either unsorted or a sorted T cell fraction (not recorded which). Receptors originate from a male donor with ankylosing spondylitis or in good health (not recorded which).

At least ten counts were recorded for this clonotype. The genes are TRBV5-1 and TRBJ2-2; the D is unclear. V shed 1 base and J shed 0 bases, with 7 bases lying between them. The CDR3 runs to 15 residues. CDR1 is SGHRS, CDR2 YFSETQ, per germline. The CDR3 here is CASSLKLTNTGELFF. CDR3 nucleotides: TGCGCCAGCAGCTTGAAGCTAACGAACACCGGGGAGCTGTTTTTT.

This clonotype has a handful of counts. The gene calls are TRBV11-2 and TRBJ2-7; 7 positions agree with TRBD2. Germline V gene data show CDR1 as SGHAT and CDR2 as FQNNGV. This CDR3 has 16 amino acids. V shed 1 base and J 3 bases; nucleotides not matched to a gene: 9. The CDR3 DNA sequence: TGTGCCAGCAGCTTAGGTTCGTTGGGCGGGGGCTACGAGCAGTACTTC. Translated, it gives CASSLGSLGGGYEQYF. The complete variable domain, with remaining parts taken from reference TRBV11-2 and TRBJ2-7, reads EAGVAQSPRYKIIEKRQSVAFWCNPISGHATLYWYQQILGQGPKLLIQFQNNGVVDDSQLPKDRFSAERLKGVDSTLKIQPAKLEDSAVYLCASSLGSLGGGYEQYFGPGTRLTVT.

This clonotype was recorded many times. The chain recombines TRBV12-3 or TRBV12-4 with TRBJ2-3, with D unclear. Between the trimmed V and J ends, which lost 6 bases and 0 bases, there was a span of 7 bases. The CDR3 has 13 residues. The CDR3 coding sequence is TGTGCCAGCAGGCCCCCCAGCACAGATACGCAGTATTTT. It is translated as CASRPPSTDTQYF.

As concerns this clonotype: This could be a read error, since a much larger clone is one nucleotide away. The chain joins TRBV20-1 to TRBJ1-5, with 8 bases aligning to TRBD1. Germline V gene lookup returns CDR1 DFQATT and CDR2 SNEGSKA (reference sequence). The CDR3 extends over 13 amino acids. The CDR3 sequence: CSASRGRNQPRHF. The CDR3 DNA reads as TGCAGTGCTAGCAGGGGGCGAAATCAGCCCCGGCATTTT.

The CDR3 region is CSVEQGVDGTGELFF. As DNA, the CDR3 is TGCAGCGTAGAACAGGGGGTTGACGGGACCGGGGAGCTGTTTTTT. The V and J genes are TRBV29-1 and TRBJ2-2; 8 positions agree with TRBD1. The V segment lost 6 bases and the J segment 5 bases; nucleotides outside the gene matches: 11. Per germline, CDR1 SQVTM and CDR2 ANQGSEA. There are 15 residues in the CDR3.